The 13 T cell receptor beta chains reported below all come from one sample, sequenced in a study of cytotoxic CD8 clonotypes in ibrutinib-treated CLL (dated by TCRdb to 2020 to 2022). The library was obtained by the immunoSEQ multiplex PCR assay. In its TCRdb copy, this immuneACCESS table keeps in-frame sequences only and misses some clones. Where compared with another copy, unresolved V genes explain less than half of these, and the others have no known cause. Within this sample are around 160,000 clones, with approximately 90% of them counted one time only. The top ten hold approximately 2.9% of the sample. The intended sense of this specimen's time point label: progressive disease on ibrutinib. The sequences come from PBMCs, collected at disease progression, from a patient treated with ibrutinib. The receptors originated from a human donor with chronic lymphocytic leukemia.

The genes are TRBV7-3 and TRBJ2-7, with TRBD2 identical over 10 bases. The CDR3 contains 15 residues. Losses at the gene ends were 5 bases for V and 2 bases for J; bases not matched to a gene: 6. Germline loops: CDR1 SGHTA, CDR2 FQGTGA. The chain's CDR3 is CASSVGLAVTYEQYF. Here the CDR3 DNA reads TGTGCCAGCAGCGTCGGACTAGCGGTTACCTACGAGCAGTACTTC.

This chain connects TRBV5-1 to TRBJ2-7; a possible D gene is TRBD1 (5 bases). V was clipped by 2 bases and J by 3 bases, with 9 bases between them. This CDR3 contains 13 residues. Germline V gene data show CDR1 as SGHRS and CDR2 as YFSETQ. This CDR3 reads CASSFSDNYEQYF. CDR3 bases: TGCGCCAGCAGCTTTTCGGACAACTACGAGCAGTACTTC.

The chain joins TRBV30 to TRBJ2-3; TRBD2 might be the D (5 bases). CDR1 and CDR2 (germline): GTSNPN, SVGIG (reference sequence). V was shortened by 1 base and J by 7 bases, with 6 bases between the two germline ends. The CDR3 extends over 11 amino acids. The CDR3 DNA reads as TGTGCCTGGAGTGGGAGGTATACGCAGTATTTT. Its protein is CAWSGRYTQYF.

V gene TRBV19 combines with J gene TRBJ2-5; D is uncertain. V lost 4 bases and J lost 1, with 7 bases in between. The CDR3 extends over 13 amino acids. Germline loops: CDR1 LNHDA, CDR2 SQIVND (reference sequence). CDR3 nucleotide sequence: TGTGCCAGTAGTAATCAGATCCAAGAGACCCAGTACTTC. It is translated as CASSNQIQETQYF. The entire variable domain, with the rest obtained from reference TRBV19 and TRBJ2-5, is as follows: DGGITQSPKYLFRKEGQNVTLSCEQNLNHDAMYWYRQDPGQGLRLIYYSQIVNDFQKGDIAEGYSVSREKKESFPLTVTSAQKNPTAFYLCASSNQIQETQYFGPGTRLLVL.

Only one count was recorded for this clone. The gene calls are TRBV12-5 and TRBJ1-2; D not resolved. CDR1 is LGHNT, CDR2 FRNRAP, per germline. V shed 3 bases and J shed 6 bases, with 14 bases lying between them. This CDR3 has 14 amino acids. CDR3 residues: CASGFQDQAHGYTF. The CDR3 DNA reads TGTGCTAGTGGTTTCCAAGACCAAGCGCATGGCTACACCTTC.

The chain recombines TRBV7-8 with TRBJ2-5; D unresolved. This CDR3 comprises 13 residues. V lost 5 bases, J lost 5 bases, and 12 bases lay in between. Germline V gene data show CDR1 as SGHVS and CDR2 as FQNEAQ. The CDR3 DNA is TGTGCCAGCAGCCCAGCCCCGGCGGAGACCCAGTACTTC. Its protein product is CASSPAPAETQYF.

The chain combines TRBV5-6 with TRBJ2-7, with D uncertain. The CDR3 length is 16 residues. The germline CDR1 and CDR2 sequences are SGHDT and YYEEEE. V was clipped by 2 bases and J by 6 bases, with 21 bases between them. CDR3 protein: CASSLLQAFSRPEQYF. In DNA form, the CDR3 reads TGTGCCAGCAGCTTACTCCAAGCATTCTCTCGACCCGAGCAGTACTTC.

The table lists this clone with a few counts. The rearrangement joins TRBV6-1 to TRBJ1-1, with D perhaps TRBD1 (6 bases). V lost 3 bases and J 0 bases, leaving 17 bases between the germline ends. The CDR3 loop spans 17 amino acids. CDR1 is MNHNS and CDR2 is SASEGT in the germline V gene. CDR3 nucleotide sequence: TGTGCCAGCAGTGATAGTCGGGGTTCAGGGGTGAACACTGAAGCTTTCTTT. This sequence encodes CASSDSRGSGVNTEAFF.

The chain employs TRBV19 and TRBJ1-4; D gene ambiguous. Germline V gene data show CDR1 as LNHDA and CDR2 as SQIVND (reference sequence). The germline V and J ends were trimmed by 7 bases and 11 bases, with 11 bases remaining between them. This CDR3 region has 11 residues. The CDR3 sequence is CASNIEGKLFF. DNA for the CDR3: TGTGCCAGTAACATCGAAGGGAAACTGTTTTTT.

The chain employs TRBV7-9 and TRBJ1-5; TRBD1 agrees at 8 bases. Germline V gives CDR1 SEHNR, CDR2 FQNEAQ (reference sequence). This CDR3 spans 16 amino acids. The ends lost 4 bases at V and 11 bases at J; junction bases unmatched: 16. Here the CDR3 reads CASSSPTMTGELAQHF. DNA for the CDR3: TGTGCCAGCAGCTCCCCCACCATGACAGGGGAGTTGGCCCAGCATTTT.

The rearrangement uses TRBV21-1 and TRBJ2-7. TRBV21-1 is designated a pseudogene. The length of the CDR3 is 15 residues. The CDR3 DNA sequence: TGTGCCAGCAGCAAAGGAGGGCAGGGACCTTACGAGCAGTACTTC. Encoded protein: CASSKGGQGPYEQYF.

With respect to this clone: The junction shows a germline mismatch at one end, possibly a read error. The chain has TRBV28 and TRBJ2-5; 7 bases line up with TRBD1. CDR1 is MDHEN, CDR2 SYDVKM, per germline. The CDR3 has 14 residues. The CDR3 here is CASSPKKWDSTQHF. The CDR3 nucleotides are TGTGCCAGCAGTCCAAAGAAATGGGACAGCACCCAACACTTC.

The chain joins TRBV5-1 to TRBJ2-3; 15 nucleotides match TRBD2. V shed 4 bases, J shed 4 bases, and the junction held 7 bases outside the gene matches. This CDR3 contains 17 residues. CDR1 and CDR2 (germline): SGHRS, YFSETQ. CDR3 in amino acids: CASSPRTSGRGPDTQYF. CDR3 in DNA: TGCGCCAGCAGCCCACGGACTAGCGGGAGGGGGCCAGATACGCAGTATTTT. The full variable domain, completed using reference TRBV5-1 and TRBJ2-3, is KAGVTQTPRYLIKTRGQQVTLSCSPISGHRSVSWYQQTPGQGLQFLFEYFSETQRNKGNFPGRFSGRQFSNSRSEMNVSTLELGDSALYLCASSPRTSGRGPDTQYFGPGTRLTVL.